Below, 14 T cell receptor beta chains from the same sample are listed, as sequenced in a study of cytomegalovirus exposure and HLA in healthy donors. The data were produced by immunoSEQ multiplex PCR, yet TCRdb's version contains in-frame clones alone and is incomplete. This table has 150,000 to 200,000 clones, roughly nine tenths appearing once. The sample consisted of PBMCs. These receptors came from a man under 40 in good health and CMV-seropositive.

The J gene is TRBJ2-7, the V gene TRBV10-3; D is unresolved. Between the trimmed V and J ends, which lost 8 bases and 3 bases, there was a span of 11 bases. The germline V gene has CDR1 ENHRY and CDR2 SYGVKD. The CDR3 is 12 amino acids. DNA for the CDR3: TGTGCCATCGGCCCGGGCAGCTACGAGCAGTACTTC. Translated: CAIGPGSYEQYF.

DNA of the CDR3: TGTGCCAGTAACGACAGGGGGGCGAGGCAGCCCCAGCATTTT. This codes for CASNDRGARQPQHF. The chain couples TRBV19 to TRBJ1-5; the match to TRBD1 covers 9 bases. The CDR3 has 14 residues. From germline, CDR1 is LNHDA and CDR2 SQIVND (reference sequence). The V and J ends lost 7 bases and 7 bases, in that order; junction bases with no gene match: 8.

The V call is TRBV4-2, the J call TRBJ2-7, with 8 bases fitting TRBD2. Germline-derived CDR1 and CDR2 are LGHNA and YNFKEQ. The CDR3 spans 18 residues. The J segment lost 3 bases and the V segment lost 0 bases, leaving 13 bases of the junction unmatched. The chain's CDR3 is CASSQDVSRQGLVYEQYF. The CDR3 coding sequence is TGTGCCAGCAGCCAAGATGTGTCGCGTCAGGGACTAGTCTACGAGCAGTACTTC.

The chain employs TRBV7-6 and TRBJ1-2; possible D gene TRBD1, 6 bases. This CDR3 region has 18 residues. V was pared by 5 bases and J by 4 bases, with 26 bases between. Germline V lookup: CDR1 SGHVS, CDR2 FNYEAQ. The CDR3 here is CASSANTGVGARGYGYTF. CDR3 DNA: TGTGCCAGCAGCGCTAACACGGGTGTGGGGGCGCGGGGCTATGGCTACACCTTC.

This chain joins TRBV9 and TRBJ2-3, with TRBD1 matching over 9 bases. CDR1 SGDLS and CDR2 YYNGEE come from the germline V gene. V lost 2 bases, J lost 4 bases, and 8 bases stayed unmatched. The CDR3 runs to 16 residues. The CDR3, as DNA: TGTGCCAGCAGCGTTACGAAGGGACAGGGTGCAGATACGCAGTATTTT. Translating it yields CASSVTKGQGADTQYF.

The rearrangement links TRBV6-5 to TRBJ1-2; 7 bases are a match to TRBD1. J was trimmed by 10 bases and V by 0 bases; bases with no gene match: 11. Germline values: CDR1 MNHEY, CDR2 SVGAGI. This CDR3 spans 15 amino acids. In nucleotides, the CDR3 is TGTGCCAGCAGTTACTCCAAGACAGGGCCCCTGGACTACACCTTC. Protein product: CASSYSKTGPLDYTF.

The J gene is TRBJ1-1, the V gene TRBV4-1, with 9 nucleotides matching TRBD1. The CDR3 runs 14 residues. The V and J ends lost 8 bases and 6 bases, in that order; junction bases with no gene match: 10. The germline V gene has CDR1 MGHRA and CDR2 YSYEKL. CDR3 DNA sequence: TGCGCCAGCCGACGGACAGGGGAAAAAGCTGAAGCTTTCTTT. Amino acids: CASRRTGEKAEAFF.

The genes are TRBV6-1 and TRBJ2-7; perhaps TRBD2 as D (6 bases). Germline CDR1 reads MNHNS; CDR2 reads SASEGT. V was trimmed by 7 bases and J by 1 base, leaving 14 bases between them. There are 14 residues in the CDR3. CDR3 DNA: TGTGCCAGCACGTCGGCGGAGGGGTCCTACGAGCAGTACTTC. It specifies CASTSAEGSYEQYF.

The gene calls are TRBV11-2 and TRBJ2-7, with D maybe TRBD1 (5 bases). This CDR3 contains 14 residues. Germline lookup yields CDR1 SGHAT and CDR2 FQNNGV. V lost 8 bases, J lost 6 bases, and 20 bases lay in between. As DNA, the CDR3 is TGTGCCAGCCGGTCATGGCAGGGATTCGGCGAGCAGTACTTC. The encoded protein is CASRSWQGFGEQYF.

This clone was counted only a few times. The rearrangement links TRBV1 to TRBJ2-1; TRBD2, the table's D call, was not compared with the DNA. TRBV1 is deemed a pseudogene. This CDR3 contains 16 residues. The CDR3 sequence: CTSSQDISGLANEQFF. The CDR3 DNA is TGCACCAGCAGCCAAGATATTAGCGGGCTAGCGAATGAGCAGTTCTTC.

The rearrangement links TRBV6-1 to TRBJ2-1; TRBD1 aligns across 9 bases. Looked up from germline, CDR1 is MNHNS and CDR2 is SASEGT. J was trimmed by 7 bases and V by 6 bases; bases with no gene match: 10. The CDR3 covers 15 residues. This CDR3 is CASRRGQGWTNEQFF. The CDR3 DNA is TGTGCCAGCAGGCGAGGACAGGGGTGGACAAATGAGCAGTTCTTC.

This chain connects TRBV6-1 to TRBJ1-2; D remains unclear. Between the trimmed V and J ends, which lost 7 bases and 2 bases, there was a span of 5 bases. Looked up from germline, CDR1 is MNHNS and CDR2 is SASEGT. The CDR3 is 11 residues long. CDR3 bases: TGTGCCAGCATTAAAAACTATGGCTACACCTTC. Its translation is CASIKNYGYTF.

The chain's CDR3 is CASSLGRTSGTDTQYF. As DNA, the CDR3 is TGTGCCAGCAGCTTAGGTCGGACTAGCGGCACAGATACGCAGTATTTT. The chain joins TRBV11-2 to TRBJ2-3; 9 nucleotides line up with TRBD2. V lost 1 base, J lost 1 base, and 3 bases stayed unmatched. The CDR3 is made up of 16 amino acids. The germline gives CDR1 SGHAT, CDR2 FQNNGV.

The rearrangement links TRBV13 to TRBJ1-1; tentatively, D is TRBD1 (5 bases). CDR1 is PRHDT and CDR2 is FYEKMQ in the germline V gene (reference sequence). This CDR3 comprises 15 residues. The V gene lost 0 bases and the J gene lost 0 bases, with 8 bases spanning the gap. The DNA of the CDR3 is TGTGCCAGCAGCTTAGGGCAGGGCGTGAACACTGAAGCTTTCTTT. Residues: CASSLGQGVNTEAFF.